This T cell receptor (beta chain) came from a study of blood T cell repertoires in COVID-19. Across the whole study: Sites in the United States, Italy and Spain provided acute and convalescent COVID-19 samples. The cDNA or gDNA used as material had been derived from T cells, B-cell-depleted T cells, or PBMCs.

V was clipped by 9 bases and J by 0 bases, with 12 bases between them. CDR1 is SNHLY, CDR2 FYNNEI, per germline. This CDR3 spans 14 amino acids. Original methodology: Reference gene primer amplification in the assay estimated nucleated cell counts. Sequencing used immunoSEQ multiplex PCR; TCRdb keeps in-frame clones, though not all of them. V and J calls and clone size are those listed in that table; D and trimming were worked out from the DNA. The data contain about 270,000 clones, about 89% of them singletons. The TCR originated in a man over 45 with acute or convalescent COVID-19. Sequencing input: peripheral blood. The V and J genes are TRBV2 and TRBJ1-3; D remains ambiguous. The chain's CDR3 is CASRERNSGNTIYF. CDR3 nucleotides: TGTGCCAGTAGGGAGCGGAACTCTGGAAACACCATATATTTT.